Only a few counts were recorded for the clone carrying this T cell receptor (beta chain). These data originate in a study of blood T cells in healthy people across ages. The ends were cut back, 5 bases at V and 5 bases at J, with 13 bases in the middle. The CDR3 contains 13 residues. Combining a sample-barcoded 5' primer with a J-beta primer mix, a second PCR ran for roughly 7 to 12 cycles. In TCRdb, the 5' RACE reads were re-called with MiXCR into one record per CDR3 protein. The profile shows fewer than 800,000 distinct CDR3 sequences, approximately 49% of them singletons. The material sequenced was blood. The TCR sequence derives from a woman aged 60-75 years in good health. This chain uses TRBV12-3 or TRBV12-4 with TRBJ2-7, with D possibly TRBD1 on 5 matching bases. The CDR3, as DNA: TGTGCCAGCAGTCGCCAAGGGGTCAACGAGCAGTACTTC. Protein: CASSRQGVNEQYF.